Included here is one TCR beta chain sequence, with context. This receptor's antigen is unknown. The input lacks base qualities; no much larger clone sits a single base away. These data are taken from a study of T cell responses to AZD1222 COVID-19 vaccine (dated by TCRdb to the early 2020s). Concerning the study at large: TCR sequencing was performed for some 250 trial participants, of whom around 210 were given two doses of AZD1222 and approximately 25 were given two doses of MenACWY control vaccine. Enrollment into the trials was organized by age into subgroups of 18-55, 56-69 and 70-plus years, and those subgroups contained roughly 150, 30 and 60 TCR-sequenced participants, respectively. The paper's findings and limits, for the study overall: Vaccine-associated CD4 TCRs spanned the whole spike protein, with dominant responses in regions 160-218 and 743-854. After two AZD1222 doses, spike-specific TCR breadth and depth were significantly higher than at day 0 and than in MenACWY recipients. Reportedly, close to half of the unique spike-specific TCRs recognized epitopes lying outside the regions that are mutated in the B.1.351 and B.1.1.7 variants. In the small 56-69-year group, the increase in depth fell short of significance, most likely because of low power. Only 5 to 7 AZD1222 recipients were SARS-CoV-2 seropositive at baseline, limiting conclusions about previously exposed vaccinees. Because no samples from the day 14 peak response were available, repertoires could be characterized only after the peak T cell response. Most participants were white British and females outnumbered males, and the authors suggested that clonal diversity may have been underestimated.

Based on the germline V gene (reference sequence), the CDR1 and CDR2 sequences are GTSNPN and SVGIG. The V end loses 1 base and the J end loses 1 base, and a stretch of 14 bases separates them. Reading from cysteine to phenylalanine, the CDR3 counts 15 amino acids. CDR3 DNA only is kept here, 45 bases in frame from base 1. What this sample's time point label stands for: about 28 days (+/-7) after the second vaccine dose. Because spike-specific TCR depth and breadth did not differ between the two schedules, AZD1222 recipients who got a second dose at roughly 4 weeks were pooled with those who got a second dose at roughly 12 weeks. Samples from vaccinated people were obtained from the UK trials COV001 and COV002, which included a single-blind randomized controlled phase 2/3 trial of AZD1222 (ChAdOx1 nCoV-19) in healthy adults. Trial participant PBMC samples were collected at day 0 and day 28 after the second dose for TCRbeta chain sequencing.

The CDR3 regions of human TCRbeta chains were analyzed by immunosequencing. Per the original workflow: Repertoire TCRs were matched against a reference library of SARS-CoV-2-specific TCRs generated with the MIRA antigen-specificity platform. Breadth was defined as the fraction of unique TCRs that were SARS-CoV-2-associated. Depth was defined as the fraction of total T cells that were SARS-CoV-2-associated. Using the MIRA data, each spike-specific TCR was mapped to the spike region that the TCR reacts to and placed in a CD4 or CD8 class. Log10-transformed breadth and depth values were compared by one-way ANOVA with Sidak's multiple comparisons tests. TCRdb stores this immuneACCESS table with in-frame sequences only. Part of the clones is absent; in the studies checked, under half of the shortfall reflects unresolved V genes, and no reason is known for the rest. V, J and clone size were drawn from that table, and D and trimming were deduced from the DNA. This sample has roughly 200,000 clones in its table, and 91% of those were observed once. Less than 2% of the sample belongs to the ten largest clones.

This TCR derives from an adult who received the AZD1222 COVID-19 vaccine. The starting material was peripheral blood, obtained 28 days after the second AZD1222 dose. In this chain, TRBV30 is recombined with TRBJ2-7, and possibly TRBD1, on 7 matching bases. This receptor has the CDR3 CAWSGGRGASYEQYF. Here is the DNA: TGTGCCTGGAGTGGAGGCAGGGGGGCTTCCTACGAGCAGTACTTC.